The clone carrying this TCR beta chain was recorded a few times. Its target is unknown. This sample is part of a study of shared clonotypes between healthy human individuals. Findings and limits, study-wide: Clonotype sharing among donors, it was expected, would be affected by sequencing depth.

The germline gives CDR1 SGHAT, CDR2 FQNNGV. This CDR3 is built from 15 residues. Trimming cost V 5 bases and J 3 bases; bases outside gene matches: 3. The assay was immunoSEQ multiplex PCR, and TCRdb's table has in-frame clones only and misses some. The sample consists of about 1.1 million clones, more than 75% of them appearing once. The chain couples TRBV11-2 to TRBJ2-1; 11 positions agree with TRBD2. The specimen sequenced was memory CD4+ T cells from PBMCs. Subset reported: CD45RA-negative fraction. This TCR came from a man between 18 and 35 years old in good health. Some clones in this sample may be carry-over from other donors' samples. Here the CDR3 DNA reads TGTGCCAGCAGCCGCGGGACTAGCGGCTACAATGAGCAGTTCTTC. Translating it yields CASSRGTSGYNEQFF.